One sample yielded the 29 T cell receptor beta chains listed below, sequenced in a study of blood T cells in healthy people across ages (dated by TCRdb to 2013 to 2016). The library was built by means of 5' RACE. TCRdb records Illumina HiSeq 2500 as the sequencer. A second PCR of about 7 to 12 cycles was run with a J-beta primer mix and a sample-barcoded 5' primer. The public reads were run again by TCRdb, first through fastp at Q25 and then through MiXCR, and only productive beta chains were kept. Each record represents a unique CDR3 protein, reported with the most common genes and DNA among its rows. Present in this sample are approximately 810,000 distinct CDR3 sequences, about 30% of which were seen just once. Of the sample, 15% to 20% falls within the top ten clones. The sample consisted of blood. These receptors came from a woman at least 80 years old in good health.

This clonotype has at least ten counts. The genes are TRBV7-9 and TRBJ2-7, with 9 bases fitting TRBD1. Germline loops: CDR1 SEHNR, CDR2 FQNEAQ (reference sequence). The trim removed 4 bases at V and 3 bases at J, leaving 13 bases unmatched. This CDR3 has 17 residues. CDR3 loop: CASSSPYGTGTYYEQYF. The CDR3 nucleotides read TGTGCCAGCAGCTCCCCATACGGGACAGGGACTTACTACGAGCAGTACTTC.

The rearrangement joins TRBV20-1 to TRBJ2-3; TRBD2 aligns across 8 bases. From germline, CDR1 is DFQATT and CDR2 SNEGSKA (reference sequence). V trimming: 6 bases; J trimming: 1 base; junction bases outside the gene matches: 6. CDR3 length: 14 amino acids. For the CDR3, the DNA is TGCAGTGCAGCCAGACTAGCGCGCACAGATACGCAGTATTTT. This encodes CSAARLARTDTQYF.

A note on this clonotype: This clone may be a read error of a much larger clone one base away. J is TRBJ1-4 and V is TRBV27; D is undetermined. The CDR3 extends over 14 amino acids. V lost 2 bases and J lost 8, with 12 bases in between. Germline CDR1 is MNHEY and CDR2 is SMNVEV (reference sequence). The CDR3 sequence is CASSLACGPEKLFF. CDR3 in DNA: TGTGCCAGCAGTTTAGCCTGCGGGCCGGAAAAACTGTTTTTT.

This clonotype was seen a few times. The CDR3 DNA reads TGTGCCAGCAGCTTGTCAGAGGCGAGGATCGGGGAGCTGTTTTTT. Its protein product is CASSLSEARIGELFF. The rearrangement joins TRBV5-6 to TRBJ2-2; D not resolved. Germline values: CDR1 SGHDT, CDR2 YYEEEE. The ends were cut back, 1 base at V and 7 bases at J, with 14 bases in the middle. The CDR3 runs to 15 residues.

This clonotype was detected once. The V call is TRBV20-1, the J call TRBJ2-3; 13 bases fit TRBD2. The CDR3 spans 20 residues. V dropped 0 bases and J dropped 8; count of bases not matched to a gene: 20. Germline CDR1 is DFQATT and CDR2 is SNEGSKA (reference sequence). This CDR3 reads CSARDMSPTSGGSPVGTQYF. The CDR3 DNA is TGCAGTGCTAGAGATATGTCTCCGACTAGCGGGGGGTCCCCAGTAGGTACGCAGTATTTT.

In its sample, this clonotype was seen many times. This chain links TRBV20-1 with TRBJ1-5, with 8 bases lining up with TRBD1. V shed 2 bases, J shed 2 bases, and the junction held 5 bases outside the gene matches. The CDR3 has 15 amino acids. From germline, CDR1 is DFQATT and CDR2 SNEGSKA (reference sequence). DNA of the CDR3: TGCAGTGCTAGACCAGGGGGCGCGGGCAATCAGCCCCAGCATTTT. Translating gives CSARPGGAGNQPQHF.

This clonotype was picked up a small number of times. This chain joins TRBV6-2 or TRBV6-3 and TRBJ1-5, with D uncertain. The V gene's germline CDR1 is MNHEY and CDR2 SVGEGT. The ends were cut back, 1 base at V and 0 bases at J, with 4 bases in the middle. The CDR3 sequence is 14 residues long. The CDR3 region has the DNA TGTGCCAGCAGTTACTTCGATAGCAATCAGCCCCAGCATTTT. This encodes CASSYFDSNQPQHF.

This clonotype was seen at least ten times. This chain links TRBV20-1 with TRBJ2-1, with TRBD2 matching 9 bases. After removal of 7 bases from V and 4 bases from J, the junction contained 8 bases not matched to a gene. Germline lookup yields CDR1 DFQATT and CDR2 SNEGSKA (reference sequence). This CDR3 comprises 14 residues. Here the CDR3 DNA reads TGCAGTGTGGCGGGGGGGGTTGGATACAATGAGCAGTTCTTC. Its translation: CSVAGGVGYNEQFF.

This chain joins TRBV20-1 and TRBJ2-5, with a tentative D call TRBD1 (6 bases). V was cut by 5 bases and J by 1 base, with 17 bases left in between. This CDR3 region has 15 residues. Germline CDR1 is DFQATT and CDR2 is SNEGSKA (reference sequence). The CDR3 reads CSAPRDMGIQETQYF. The CDR3 nucleotides read TGCAGTGCTCCTAGGGACATGGGGATCCAAGAGACCCAGTACTTC.

There are many counts of this clonotype. The chain links TRBV10-3 to TRBJ2-3, with D possibly matching TRBD1 (5 bases). Between the trimmed V and J ends, which lost 4 bases and 4 bases, there was a span of 12 bases. Germline V CDR1 and CDR2: ENHRY, SYGVKD. The CDR3 length is 14 residues. CDR3 nucleotide sequence: TGTGCCATCAGTGCGGACAATGGGGCAGATACGCAGTATTTT. Protein sequence: CAISADNGADTQYF.

Ten or more counts support this clonotype. The chain carries TRBV29-1 and TRBJ1-5, with D perhaps TRBD1 (5 bases). V lost 4 bases, J lost 3 bases, and 10 bases lay in between. CDR3 length equals 13 residues. Germline V gene data show CDR1 as SQVTM and CDR2 as ANQGSEA. The CDR3 region is CSVGAGNNQPQHF. The CDR3 bases are TGCAGCGTTGGCGCAGGGAACAATCAGCCCCAGCATTTT.

This clonotype was counted only a few times. The rearrangement joins TRBV5-1 to TRBJ2-5; D is tentatively TRBD1 or TRBD2 (7 bases each). The CDR3 runs to 14 residues. V was pared by 4 bases and J by 5 bases, with 15 bases between. Germline CDR1 and CDR2: SGHRS and YFSETQ. CDR3 DNA sequence: TGCGCCAGCAGCCGGGGAGGGGGCACGGAGACCCAGTACTTC. Its protein product is CASSRGGGTETQYF.

The table lists this clonotype with many counts. The V call is TRBV6-5, the J call TRBJ1-2; no reliable D call. Germline V lookup: CDR1 MNHEY, CDR2 SVGAGI. V was shortened by 8 bases and J by 2 bases, with 9 bases between the two germline ends. The CDR3 covers 12 residues. CDR3 in amino acids: CASSRKNYGYTF. The CDR3 DNA follows: TGTGCCAGCTCGAGGAAGAACTATGGCTACACCTTC.

About this clonotype itself: Possible read error: a much larger clone is one base away. This chain connects TRBV10-3 to TRBJ1-4, with D tentatively TRBD1 (5 bases). The CDR3 is made up of 14 amino acids. Trimming stripped 6 bases from V and 8 bases from J, with 16 bases between. CDR1 is ENHRY, CDR2 SYGVKD, per germline. For the CDR3, the DNA is TGTGCCATCAGGGATCCGGGGGGACGAGAAAAACTGTTTTTT. Amino acids: CAIRDPGGREKLFF.

The rearrangement joins TRBV25-1 to TRBJ1-1, with D possibly matching TRBD1 (5 bases). Germline V gene lookup returns CDR1 MGHDK and CDR2 SYGVNS. Trimming stripped 3 bases from V and 1 base from J, with 12 bases between. The CDR3 extends over 15 amino acids. The CDR3 DNA reads TGTGCCAGCAGTGATCCCGGGACGGAGAACACTGAAGCTTTCTTT. It encodes CASSDPGTENTEAFF.

Details on this clonotype: This clone may be a read error of a much larger clone one base away. The chain has TRBV20-1 and TRBJ2-1, with TRBD1 identical over 8 bases. There are 12 residues in the CDR3. Germline CDR1 DFQATT, CDR2 SNEGSKA (reference sequence). The CDR3: CRADRGSDEQFF. The CDR3 nucleotides read TGCAGGGCCGACAGGGGTTCGGATGAGCAGTTCTTC.

The sample holds a few counts of this clonotype. The chain recombines TRBV9 with TRBJ2-4; D ambiguous. This CDR3 contains 14 residues. V gave up 4 bases and J gave up 8 bases, with 16 bases separating them. CDR1 and CDR2 from the germline V gene are SGDLS and YYNGEE. The CDR3, as DNA: TGTGCCAGCAGCCGGGTCCCCGACGCGCACATTCAGTACTTC. Translation: CASSRVPDAHIQYF.

This clonotype was seen repeatedly, ten times or more. V is TRBV6-2 or TRBV6-3 and J is TRBJ2-4; either TRBD1 or TRBD2 may fit D (5 bases each). The ends were cut back, 2 bases at V and 9 bases at J, with 17 bases in the middle. Germline CDR1 MNHEY, CDR2 SVGEGT. This CDR3 spans 15 amino acids. The CDR3 DNA reads TGTGCCAGCAGTTACACCCGCTGGGACCGGACCATTCAGTACTTC. It specifies CASSYTRWDRTIQYF.

In this sample, this clonotype turned up many times. The chain links TRBV18 to TRBJ1-2, with D unresolved. The V end was cut by 2 bases, the J end by 6 bases, with 7 bases between. Germline V gene sequence: CDR1 KGHSH, CDR2 LQKENI. The CDR3 covers 12 residues. CDR3 DNA sequence: TGTGCCAGCTCACCAGAAAAGGATGGCTACACCTTC. This gives the protein CASSPEKDGYTF.

The chain employs TRBV27 and TRBJ2-6; D call uncertain. Per germline, CDR1 MNHEY and CDR2 SMNVEV (reference sequence). The CDR3 runs 15 residues. Trimming took 3 bases from V and 4 from J, leaving 10 bases between them. The CDR3: CASSFQTVGANVLTF. The CDR3, as DNA: TGTGCCAGCAGTTTTCAGACGGTAGGGGCCAACGTCCTGACTTTC.

This rearrangement joins TRBV5-6 to TRBJ2-3; tentative D call: TRBD2 (5 bases). V was clipped by 4 bases and J by 4 bases, with 19 bases between them. Germline V gives CDR1 SGHDT, CDR2 YYEEEE. The CDR3 is made up of 16 amino acids. DNA of the CDR3: TGTGCCAGCAGCCGCCGGGAAACTGGGGTCGCAGATACGCAGTATTTT. Residues: CASSRRETGVADTQYF.

The V call is TRBV20-1, the J call TRBJ2-3, with 12 bases matching TRBD2. The ends lost 4 bases at V and 5 bases at J; junction bases unmatched: 1. The germline gives CDR1 DFQATT, CDR2 SNEGSKA (reference sequence). This CDR3 spans 13 amino acids. CDR3 amino acids: CSAKLAGGDTQYF. The CDR3, as DNA: TGCAGTGCTAAACTAGCGGGAGGAGATACGCAGTATTTT.

There are many counts of this clonotype. The V and J genes are TRBV7-2 and TRBJ2-4; 10 bases are shared with TRBD2. CDR3 length: 15 amino acids. Unmatched junction bases numbered 4, after V lost 2 bases and J lost 6 bases. CDR1 SGHTA and CDR2 FQGNSA come from the germline V gene. DNA of the CDR3: TGTGCCAGCAGCTTAAACCCTAGCGGGGGAAACATTCAGTACTTC. Residues: CASSLNPSGGNIQYF.

This clonotype was observed a handful of times. A much larger clone lies one base from this, so it may be a read error. The V call is TRBV29-1, the J call TRBJ2-7; perhaps TRBD2 as D (5 bases). This CDR3 comprises 12 residues. V lost 1 base and J lost 12, with 16 bases in between. Germline CDR1 is SQVTM and CDR2 is ANQGSEA. This CDR3 reads CSVEGGWETRYF. The CDR3 nucleotides read TGCAGCGTTGAAGGGGGTTGGGAGACCCGGTACTTC.

V is TRBV6-1 and J is TRBJ1-5; D perhaps matches TRBD1 (5 bases). Trimming pared 3 bases from V and 1 base from J, leaving 10 bases between. The germline gives CDR1 MNHNS, CDR2 SASEGT. The CDR3 is 15 amino acids. In DNA form, the CDR3 reads TGTGCCAGCAGTGACAGGGTTTGGAGCAATCAGCCCCAGCATTTT. Amino acid sequence: CASSDRVWSNQPQHF.

On this clonotype: A much larger clone differs from this one at a single base, so this may be a read error. The chain is built from TRBV7-2 and TRBJ2-5; 11 bases match TRBD1. From germline, CDR1 is SGHTA and CDR2 FQGNSA. The CDR3 loop spans 16 amino acids. The V gene end was trimmed by 5 bases and the J gene end by 5 bases; junction bases not matched to a gene: 10. The CDR3 bases are TGTGCCAGCAGCAACCGGGACAGGGGGTCGAGGGAGACCCAGTACTTC. Translation gives CASSNRDRGSRETQYF.

Many counts were recorded for this clonotype. The V and J genes are TRBV7-2 and TRBJ2-4; possibly TRBD1 or TRBD2 for D (5 bases each). CDR3 length equals 13 residues. Per germline, CDR1 SGHTA and CDR2 FQGNSA. Between the trimmed V and J ends, which lost 2 bases and 6 bases, there was a span of 8 bases. The CDR3 DNA follows: TGTGCCAGCAGCTTACCAGGGAGAAACATTCAGTACTTC. It translates to CASSLPGRNIQYF.

A word on this clonotype: It may be a read error: a sequence one base away is much more abundant. The chain uses TRBV11-2 and TRBJ1-5; 9 bases line up with TRBD1. The CDR3 loop spans 15 amino acids. Germline V gene sequence: CDR1 SGHAT, CDR2 FQNNGV. CDR3 sequence (DNA): TGTGTCAGCAGCTTAGGGACAGGGATCAATCAGCCCCAGCATTTT. Residues: CVSSLGTGINQPQHF.

This clonotype has at least ten counts. The CDR3 sequence is CASSPRRTSADTQYF. CDR3 DNA: TGTGCCAGCAGCCCTCGCCGGACTAGCGCAGATACGCAGTATTTT. The J gene is TRBJ2-3, the V gene TRBV7-2, with 9 bases aligning to TRBD2. With V trimmed by 5 bases and J by 4 bases, 7 bases remained unmatched. This CDR3 has 15 amino acids. The germline V gene has CDR1 SGHTA and CDR2 FQGNSA.